A single sample is the source of the 11 T cell receptor beta chains below, sequenced in a study of technical replicates of blood from a handful of donors. This table comes from immunoSEQ multiplex PCR, and its TCRdb copy is limited to in-frame clones, with some not included. This sample has tens of thousands of clones, with more than 80% found just once. Sequencing was performed on T cells isolated from PBMCs. These receptor sequences come from a human donor in good health.

The rearrangement uses TRBV18 and TRBJ2-7; 10 nucleotides line up with TRBD1. The CDR3 runs 15 residues. J lost 6 bases, V lost 3 bases, and 8 bases had no gene match. Looked up from germline, CDR1 is KGHSH and CDR2 is LQKENI. Here the CDR3 reads CASSPGTGASGEQYF. CDR3 bases: TGTGCCAGCTCACCTGGGACAGGGGCGAGTGGCGAGCAGTACTTC.

The rearrangement links TRBV6-1 to TRBJ2-1; D gene unclear. Germline lookup yields CDR1 MNHNS and CDR2 SASEGT. V was shortened by 6 bases and J by 4 bases, with 10 bases between the two germline ends. This CDR3 comprises 13 residues. The CDR3 loop is CASSPVVYNEQFF. CDR3 in DNA: TGTGCCAGCAGCCCCGTTGTATACAATGAGCAGTTCTTC.

This chain connects TRBV15 to TRBJ1-2; 11 nucleotides line up with TRBD1. This CDR3 has 16 residues. The J segment lost 7 bases and the V segment lost 0 bases, leaving 7 bases of the junction unmatched. CDR1 and CDR2 (germline): LNHNV, YYDKDF (reference sequence). The CDR3 bases are TGTGCCACCAGCAGAGATGGAGGGACAGGGGGTAGTGGCTACACCTTC. Translated: CATSRDGGTGGSGYTF.

This chain connects TRBV2 to TRBJ2-3, with no clear D. The CDR3 has 14 residues. The germline gives CDR1 SNHLY, CDR2 FYNNEI. V gave up 4 bases and J gave up 3 bases, with 11 bases separating them. CDR3 coding DNA: TGTGCCAGCAGTGGCCCCTCACGGACAGATACGCAGTATTTT. This gives the protein CASSGPSRTDTQYF.

The rearrangement links TRBV2 to TRBJ2-1; no clear D gene. The V end lost 2 bases, the J end lost 2 bases, and 10 bases lay between the germline ends. The CDR3 consists of 15 residues. From germline, CDR1 is SNHLY and CDR2 FYNNEI. CDR3: CASSERSSAYNEQFF. CDR3 nucleotide sequence: TGTGCCAGCAGTGAACGTAGCTCGGCCTACAATGAGCAGTTCTTC.

The chain links TRBV27 to TRBJ2-7; 9 bases line up with TRBD1. In germline, CDR1 is MNHEY, CDR2 SMNVEV (reference sequence). The CDR3 extends over 13 amino acids. After removal of 8 bases from V and 1 base from J, the junction contained 3 bases not matched to a gene. Here the CDR3 DNA reads TGTGCCAGCCGACAGGGGGGATCCTACGAGCAGTACTTC. It encodes CASRQGGSYEQYF.

The rearrangement links TRBV27 to TRBJ1-1; 9 bases map to TRBD1. V shed 5 bases and J 2 bases; nucleotides not matched to a gene: 9. This CDR3 comprises 16 residues. Germline values: CDR1 MNHEY, CDR2 SMNVEV (reference sequence). The CDR3 protein is CASSPYSGQGNTEAFF. In DNA, the CDR3 is TGTGCCAGCAGTCCTTATTCGGGACAGGGTAACACTGAAGCTTTCTTT.

This rearrangement joins TRBV9 to TRBJ1-2; 9 bases fit TRBD1. The CDR3 extends over 16 amino acids. The J segment lost 2 bases and the V segment lost 0 bases, leaving 5 bases of the junction unmatched. From germline, CDR1 is SGDLS and CDR2 YYNGEE. CDR3 protein: CASSVGGQGVNYGYTF. The CDR3 DNA is TGTGCCAGCAGCGTAGGGGGACAGGGCGTGAACTATGGCTACACCTTC.

This clone was recorded only once. The gene calls are TRBV6-1 and TRBJ2-7; TRBD1 might be the D (6 bases). Trimming pared 2 bases from V and 3 bases from J, leaving 14 bases between. In germline, CDR1 is MNHNS, CDR2 SASEGT. This CDR3 is built from 15 residues. This CDR3 reads CASSEMAGVGYEQYF. The CDR3, as DNA: TGTGCCAGCAGTGAAATGGCAGGGGTGGGCTACGAGCAGTACTTC.

The chain employs TRBV6-5 and TRBJ2-7; perhaps TRBD2 as D (6 bases). The CDR3 has 14 amino acids. With 4 bases removed from V and 3 bases from J, the gap between germline ends came to 13 bases. CDR1 and CDR2 from the germline V gene are MNHEY and SVGAGI. CDR3 region: CASSSISGGYEQYF. The CDR3 bases are TGTGCCAGCAGTTCGATTAGCGGAGGCTACGAGCAGTACTTC.

V is TRBV4-1 and J is TRBJ2-3; 10 bases align to TRBD2. Germline V gene sequence: CDR1 MGHRA, CDR2 YSYEKL. The CDR3 extends over 16 amino acids. The trim removed 3 bases at V and 2 bases at J, leaving 5 bases unmatched. CDR3 in DNA: TGCGCCAGCAGCCACCTAGCGGGAGAACCCACAGATACGCAGTATTTT. Translated: CASSHLAGEPTDTQYF.